This T cell receptor (beta chain) was recovered during a study of T cells in tuberculosis. Study-level findings and limits: Using the GMM-specific repertoire gave about 84% accuracy versus 60% to 70% with motifs. Active tuberculosis TCR-alpha repertoires lay closer to GMM-specific TCRs than IGRA-negative controls, suggesting clonal expansion.

This clone was found a few times. Its antigen is unknown. This CDR3 contains 14 residues. V dropped 5 bases and J dropped 0 bases, with 8 bases sitting between them. Germline values: CDR1 MDHEN, CDR2 SYDVKM. Repertoires were generated with immunoSEQ multiplex PCR, while TCRdb's copy carries only in-frame clones and drops some. The repertoire holds tens of thousands of clones, with about 85% as singletons. The time point denotes: new active TB diagnosis, blood taken before or within 7 days of starting treatment. The receptor was isolated from an adult with tuberculosis. Sequenced here: PBMCs, sampled at tuberculosis diagnosis. This chain uses TRBV28 with TRBJ1-3; maybe TRBD1 (5 bases). DNA of the CDR3: TGTGCCAGCAGTCTAAGGGGCTCTGGAAACACCATATATTTT. The encoded protein is CASSLRGSGNTIYF. The full variable domain, with the rest looked up from reference TRBV28 and TRBJ1-3, is DVKVTQSSRYLVKRTGEKVFLECVQDMDHENMFWYRQDPGLGLRLIYFSYDVKMKEKGDIPEGYSVSREKKERFSLILESASTNQTSMYLCASSLRGSGNTIYFGEGSWLTVV.